The clone carrying this T cell receptor beta chain was found once. The antigen remains unidentified. The data are from a study of CD4+ T cells in melanoma. Study-level findings and limits: Diverse differentiation states were reported for melanoma neoantigen-specific CD4+ T cells. CD8+ T cell, macrophage and B cell function reportedly correlated with neoantigen-specific CD4+ T cells.

Clones were sequenced by immunoSEQ multiplex PCR, and TCRdb holds only the in-frame ones, with some missing. The sample lists around 130,000 clones; over 90% were seen once. The sequence came from a human donor with melanoma.

CDR3 sequence reads: CASSLVVGSYEQYF. The CDR3 DNA reads TGCGCCAGCAGCTTGGTTGTAGGGTCTTACGAGCAGTACTTC. The V and J genes are TRBV5-1 and TRBJ2-7; D is unclear. The CDR3 runs to 14 residues. V lost 0 bases to trimming and J lost 4 bases, with 11 bases between them. From germline, CDR1 is SGHRS and CDR2 YFSETQ. The full variable domain, in which reference TRBV5-1 and TRBJ2-7 provide the parts outside the CDR3, is KAGVTQTPRYLIKTRGQQVTLSCSPISGHRSVSWYQQTPGQGLQFLFEYFSETQRNKGNFPGRFSGRQFSNSRSEMNVSTLELGDSALYLCASSLVVGSYEQYFGPGTRLTVT.